The 9 T cell receptor beta chains below all came from one sample that was sequenced in a study of response to subunit inactivated influenza vaccine. TCRdb reprocessed the RT-PCR reads via MiXCR and lists one record per CDR3 protein. The sample has roughly 540,000 distinct CDR3 sequences, roughly 23% seen once. These data are also associated with another study on T cells expressing NK-cell markers. That work contributes: A 5'RACE template switching approach incorporating UMIs was used to make TCR beta cDNA.

The starting material was CD4+ T cells sorted from PBMCs, obtained roughly 13 days after vaccination. The source of these receptors is a man aged 50 to 59 who received an inactivated influenza vaccine.

This clonotype was seen only a few times. The V gene is TRBV5-5, the J gene TRBJ2-3; tentatively, D is TRBD1 (6 bases). V was clipped by 4 bases and J by 4 bases, with 10 bases between them. The CDR3 extends over 13 amino acids. CDR1 SGHKS and CDR2 YYEKEE come from the germline V gene (reference sequence). This CDR3 is CASSPTGPDTQYF. The CDR3, as DNA: TGTGCCAGCAGCCCGACAGGTCCAGATACGCAGTATTTT. The entire variable domain, with the rest obtained from reference TRBV5-5 and TRBJ2-3, is as follows: DAGVTQSPTHLIKTRGQQVTLRCSPISGHKSVSWYQQVLGQGPQFIFQYYEKEERGRGNFPDRFSARQFPNYSSELNVNALLLGDSALYLCASSPTGPDTQYFGPGTRLTVL.

In its sample, this clonotype was seen a few times. The chain couples TRBV5-1 to TRBJ2-5; possibly TRBD1 for D (5 bases). CDR1 is SGHRS, CDR2 YFSETQ, per germline. Trimming shortened V by 2 bases and J by 10 bases, and 15 bases separated the two germline ends. This CDR3 has 13 amino acids. The CDR3 bases are TGCGCCAGCAGCTTCTCTGGGCAGGGCGACCAGTACTTC. This codes for CASSFSGQGDQYF.

This clonotype was seen a handful of times. J is TRBJ2-3 and V is TRBV5-5; D gene unclear. There are 14 residues in the CDR3. CDR1 is SGHKS, CDR2 YYEKEE, per germline (reference sequence). Between the trimmed V and J ends, which lost 2 bases and 0 bases, there was a span of 7 bases. CDR3 loop: CASSFLQSTDTQYF. In DNA form, the CDR3 reads TGTGCCAGCAGCTTTTTACAAAGCACAGATACGCAGTATTTT.

The chain uses TRBV7-8 and TRBJ2-1; 8 bases are a match to TRBD2. There are 16 residues in the CDR3. Germline-derived CDR1 and CDR2 are SGHVS and FQNEAQ. Unmatched junction bases numbered 7, after V lost 4 bases and J lost 2 bases. In DNA form, the CDR3 reads TGTGCCAGCAGCTCAGACTACGGGAGGGCCTACAATGAGCAGTTCTTC. It is translated as CASSSDYGRAYNEQFF.

This clonotype was seen repeatedly, ten times or more. This chain links TRBV10-3 with TRBJ2-7, with TRBD1 matching over 9 bases. V lost 8 bases and J lost 1; bases outside the gene matches: 9. The CDR3 spans 15 residues. Germline CDR1 reads ENHRY; CDR2 reads SYGVKD. CDR3 amino acids: CAIREPGQGSYEQYF. DNA for the CDR3: TGTGCCATCCGAGAACCGGGACAGGGTTCCTACGAGCAGTACTTC.

This chain connects TRBV20-1 to TRBJ2-5; D unresolved. Per germline, CDR1 DFQATT and CDR2 SNEGSKA (reference sequence). This CDR3 spans 13 amino acids. Trimming removed 7 bases from V and 5 bases from J, with 17 bases in between. The CDR3 DNA reads TGCAGTGTTCAACCCACTAATCGGGAGACCCAGTACTTC. Residues: CSVQPTNRETQYF.

The chain links TRBV27 to TRBJ2-1, with a weak D call TRBD2 (6 bases). Trimming stripped 0 bases from V and 4 bases from J, with 22 bases between. The CDR3 extends over 19 amino acids. CDR1 and CDR2 (germline): MNHEY, SMNVEV (reference sequence). The CDR3 DNA is TGTGCCAGCAGTTTATCTATAAGGAGGCTAGCGTCTTCTTACAATGAGCAGTTCTTC. Residues: CASSLSIRRLASSYNEQFF.

This clonotype was seen a handful of times. V is TRBV9 and J is TRBJ2-1; tentative D call: TRBD2 (6 bases). V lost 0 bases, J lost 6 bases, and 10 bases lay in between. CDR1 SGDLS and CDR2 YYNGEE come from the germline V gene. The CDR3 is 14 amino acids. CDR3 loop: CASSVGGSGNEQFF. CDR3 DNA sequence: TGTGCCAGCAGCGTAGGAGGTAGCGGCAATGAGCAGTTCTTC. The full variable domain, completed using reference TRBV9 and TRBJ2-1, is DSGVTQTPKHLITATGQRVTLRCSPRSGDLSVYWYQQSLDQGLQFLIQYYNGEERAKGNILERFSAQQFPDLHSELNLSSLELGDSALYFCASSVGGSGNEQFFGPGTRLTVL.

This clonotype has only a few counts. V gene TRBV7-9 combines with J gene TRBJ2-4; unclear D gene. Germline CDR1 and CDR2: SEHNR and FQNEAQ (reference sequence). The CDR3 covers 15 residues. With 5 bases removed from V and 0 bases from J, the gap between germline ends came to 11 bases. The CDR3 loop reads CASSPVGGAKNIQYF. CDR3 bases: TGTGCCAGCAGCCCAGTGGGTGGAGCCAAAAACATTCAGTACTTC.